Sequencing of this TCR beta chain was carried out in a study of early T cells in non-severe SARS-CoV-2 infection. CDR3 length equals 15 residues. Per germline, CDR1 SGHKS and CDR2 YYEKEE (reference sequence). Between the trimmed V and J ends, which lost 4 bases and 2 bases, there was a span of 12 bases. Each CDR3 protein is one row after TCRdb ran MiXCR on the 5' RACE reads. The profile covers some 41,000 distinct CDR3 sequences, with 20% to 25% appearing a single time and 4.6% taken by the ten largest. This receptor was taken from an adult who was a healthcare worker with PCR-confirmed SARS-CoV-2 infection or an uninfected control (not recorded which). The chain links TRBV5-5 to TRBJ2-2; D gene unclear. Sample: whole blood, taken at baseline. The CDR3 nucleotides are TGTGCCAGCAGCCCCGCCGTCGGCAACACCGGGGAGCTGTTTTTT. It encodes CASSPAVGNTGELFF.